This T cell receptor beta chain was recovered during a study of blood T cell repertoires in COVID-19. The data were produced by immunoSEQ multiplex PCR, yet TCRdb's version contains in-frame clones alone and is incomplete. The sample carries 120,000 to 150,000 clones, around 88% recorded once. The V gene lost 3 bases and the J gene lost 0 bases, with 12 bases spanning the gap. CDR3 size: 16 residues. The germline V gene has CDR1 MGHDK and CDR2 SYGVNS. The clonotype comes from a human donor in a cohort sampled during active COVID-19. The sample comprised peripheral blood. The gene calls are TRBV25-1 and TRBJ2-1; a possible D gene is TRBD1 (7 bases). In DNA, the CDR3 is TGTGCCAGCAGTGATCCCAGGGGGGTCTCCTACAATGAGCAGTTCTTC. Protein: CASSDPRGVSYNEQFF.